This TCR beta chain appears in the sequencing data of a study of beta chain features in type 1 diabetes. Study-level findings and limits: cDNA-based reads could over-represent cells with high TCR expression. TCRB repertoires of naive, central memory and Treg cells appeared more similar among patients than among healthy donors. The influence of HLA type on TCRB rearrangement stayed undetermined.

The isolated RNA, all of it, was reverse transcribed, so expressed TCRB transcripts were what got sequenced. Sequenced by immunoSEQ multiplex PCR; TCRdb stores in-frame clones only, minus some. Among fewer than 550,000 clones listed, approximately 10% were seen once. This clone was observed a few times. As yet, its antigen is unknown. Germline loops: CDR1 MNHEY, CDR2 SVGAGI. This CDR3 has 12 amino acids. The V segment lost 7 bases and the J segment 10 bases; nucleotides outside the gene matches: 7. This receptor was identified in a woman aged 18-30 years in good health. The rearrangement joins TRBV6-5 to TRBJ1-2, with 9 bases matching TRBD1. What was sequenced was naive CD4+ T cells from blood. CDR3 DNA: TGTGCCAGCAACAAGGGACAGGGAAACTACACCTTC. It encodes CASNKGQGNYTF.